These 5 T cell receptor beta chains came from one sample sequenced in a study of shared clonotypes between healthy human individuals. The assay was immunoSEQ multiplex PCR, and TCRdb's table has in-frame clones only and misses some. The sample contains 2 million to 3 million clones, around nine tenths of which appear only once. The sequencing sample was made of naive CD4+ T cells sorted from blood. Subset in this sample: CD45RA+ positively selected. Receptors were obtained from a man aged 18 to 30 in good health.

The rearrangement joins TRBV19 to TRBJ2-3; D uncertain. Germline values: CDR1 LNHDA, CDR2 SQIVND (reference sequence). V lost 0 bases and J lost 8, with 9 bases in between. The CDR3 extends over 13 amino acids. The CDR3 reads CASSIEIAGTQYF. CDR3 sequence (DNA): TGTGCCAGTAGTATAGAGATAGCCGGTACGCAGTATTTT. The whole variable domain, remainder taken from reference TRBV19 and TRBJ2-3, is DGGITQSPKYLFRKEGQNVTLSCEQNLNHDAMYWYRQDPGQGLRLIYYSQIVNDFQKGDIAEGYSVSREKKESFPLTVTSAQKNPTAFYLCASSIEIAGTQYFGPGTRLTVL.

This clone has a single count. The CDR3 nucleotides are TGCGCCAGCGCGACAGGGGAGAGGGGTGGCTACACCTTC. Translating it yields CASATGERGGYTF. The chain links TRBV5-1 to TRBJ1-2; 8 nucleotides align to TRBD1. The germline CDR1 and CDR2 sequences are SGHRS and YFSETQ. The V segment lost 7 bases and the J segment 7 bases; nucleotides outside the gene matches: 9. The CDR3 extends over 13 amino acids. The full variable domain, completed using reference TRBV5-1 and TRBJ1-2, is KAGVTQTPRYLIKTRGQQVTLSCSPISGHRSVSWYQQTPGQGLQFLFEYFSETQRNKGNFPGRFSGRQFSNSRSEMNVSTLELGDSALYLCASATGERGGYTFGSGTRLTVV.

The chain employs TRBV10-3 and TRBJ1-5; TRBD1 aligns across 8 bases. CDR1 is ENHRY and CDR2 is SYGVKD in the germline V gene. After removal of 5 bases from V and 1 base from J, the junction contained 4 bases not matched to a gene. The CDR3 is 15 amino acids. CDR3 sequence: CAISPQGASNQPQHF. In DNA, the CDR3 is TGTGCCATCAGTCCTCAGGGGGCGAGCAATCAGCCCCAGCATTTT.

V is TRBV6-5 and J is TRBJ1-6; 8 bases align to TRBD1. V lost 2 bases, J lost 6 bases, and 0 bases stayed unmatched. Looked up from germline, CDR1 is MNHEY and CDR2 is SVGAGI. CDR3 length: 14 amino acids. CDR3: CASSYDRGNSPLHF. DNA of the CDR3: TGTGCCAGCAGTTACGACAGGGGTAATTCACCCCTCCACTTT.

V usage is TRBV29-1 and J usage is TRBJ2-7, with 8 bases that match TRBD1. Germline V CDR1 and CDR2: SQVTM, ANQGSEA. The V segment lost 7 bases and the J segment 2 bases; nucleotides outside the gene matches: 1. This CDR3 comprises 11 residues. This CDR3 is CSATGAYEQYF. CDR3 in DNA: TGCAGCGCGACAGGGGCCTACGAGCAGTACTTC.